Following are 25 T cell receptor beta chains from one sample sequenced in a study of regulatory T cells in long-lasting Graves disease. In building TCR beta libraries, iRepertoire HTBI primers were used together with Arm-PCR of CDR3 regions. Using its own MiXCR run on the multiplex PCR reads, TCRdb lists one record per CDR3 protein. This table has about 460,000 distinct CDR3 sequences, approximately 22% appearing once. Described time point: persistent/refractory GD, antithyroid drugs over 5 years with positive TRAb. Construction of the TCR library relied on RNA isolated from PBMCs. The sequencing used peripheral blood mononuclear cells (PBMCs), collected when the disease was refractory, from a patient treated with antithyroid drugs. Receptors originate from a female donor with Graves disease.

The V gene is TRBV9, the J gene TRBJ1-4; tentative D call: TRBD1 (6 bases). V lost 0 bases and J lost 7, with 19 bases in between. Germline V gene lookup returns CDR1 SGDLS and CDR2 YYNGEE. There are 17 residues in the CDR3. This chain's CDR3 is CASSVAGSGVLGEKLFF. CDR3 bases: TGTGCCAGCAGCGTAGCCGGCTCAGGGGTTCTGGGTGAAAAACTGTTTTTT.

This clonotype was seen a few times. This sequence joins TRBV20-1 and TRBJ1-6; 9 bases line up with TRBD1. The CDR3 has 16 residues. Germline CDR1 is DFQATT and CDR2 is SNEGSKA (reference sequence). V was clipped by 3 bases and J by 10 bases; unmatched bases: 13. CDR3 nucleotides: TGCAGTGCTAGTCGGACAGGGGATTCGTATAGGTCACCCCTCCACTTT. This sequence encodes CSASRTGDSYRSPLHF.

This sequence joins TRBV27 and TRBJ2-1; 8 bases are shared with TRBD1. CDR3 length: 15 residues. Unmatched junction bases numbered 5, after V lost 5 bases and J lost 2 bases. CDR1 and CDR2 (germline): MNHEY, SMNVEV (reference sequence). This CDR3 is CASSGQGRAYNEQFF. The CDR3 DNA reads as TGTGCCAGCAGTGGACAGGGCCGGGCCTACAATGAGCAGTTCTTC.

With respect to this clonotype: A much larger clone sits a single nucleotide away, making a read error possible. The chain couples TRBV6-1 to TRBJ1-1; no definite D call. The V end lost 5 bases, the J end lost 1 base, and 14 bases lay between the germline ends. Germline-derived CDR1 and CDR2 are MNHNS and SASEGT. CDR3 length: 15 amino acids. CDR3 nucleotide sequence: TGTGCCAGCAGTCACCCCTGGGCGACGAACACTGAAGCTTTCTTT. Its protein product is CASSHPWATNTEAFF.

The chain carries TRBV5-1 and TRBJ2-7; D gene uncertain. This CDR3 is 13 amino acids long. CDR1 is SGHRS and CDR2 is YFSETQ in the germline V gene. With 0 bases removed from V and 3 bases from J, the gap between germline ends came to 7 bases. The CDR3 protein is CASSLDLFYEQYF. CDR3 in DNA: TGCGCCAGCAGCTTGGATCTCTTCTACGAGCAGTACTTC. Full variable domain (missing parts from reference TRBV5-1 and TRBJ2-7): KAGVTQTPRYLIKTRGQQVTLSCSPISGHRSVSWYQQTPGQGLQFLFEYFSETQRNKGNFPGRFSGRQFSNSRSEMNVSTLELGDSALYLCASSLDLFYEQYFGPGTRLTVT.

In its sample, this clonotype was seen many times. The chain combines TRBV7-2 with TRBJ2-7; D is ambiguous. Trimming left V 1 base short and J 3 bases short, with 13 bases between. Germline CDR1 is SGHTA and CDR2 is FQGNSA. The CDR3 loop spans 15 amino acids. CDR3 loop: CASSLVSGQIYEQYF. CDR3 coding DNA: TGTGCCAGCAGCTTAGTCTCTGGGCAGATCTACGAGCAGTACTTC.

This clonotype was seen more than once but under ten times. The V gene is TRBV19, the J gene TRBJ1-1; D is unresolved. The V gene lost 0 bases and the J gene lost 1 base, with 6 bases spanning the gap. The germline gives CDR1 LNHDA, CDR2 SQIVND (reference sequence). The CDR3 has 14 residues. Here the CDR3 DNA reads TGTGCCAGTAGTATAGAAGCGGGGAACACTGAAGCTTTCTTT. Its protein product is CASSIEAGNTEAFF.

This rearrangement joins TRBV5-6 to TRBJ1-6; D gene ambiguous. The V and J ends lost 1 base and 7 bases respectively, with 18 bases between them. The V gene's germline CDR1 is SGHDT and CDR2 YYEEEE. This CDR3 comprises 17 residues. The CDR3 spells CASSLFVYRVWNSPLHF. The DNA for the CDR3 is TGTGCCAGCAGCTTGTTTGTTTACCGGGTCTGGAATTCACCCCTCCACTTT.

The rearrangement links TRBV4-1 to TRBJ1-2, with TRBD1 as a possible D gene (5 bases). This CDR3 comprises 14 residues. V lost 0 bases and J 5 bases, leaving 10 bases between the germline ends. CDR1 is MGHRA, CDR2 YSYEKL, per germline. The CDR3: CASSQDEGIYGYTF. For the CDR3, the DNA is TGCGCCAGCAGCCAAGATGAGGGGATTTATGGCTACACCTTC.

In this sample, this clonotype turned up a few times. V usage is TRBV10-3 and J usage is TRBJ1-1; D gene unclear. There are 13 residues in the CDR3. Looked up from germline, CDR1 is ENHRY and CDR2 is SYGVKD. V was pared by 10 bases and J by 4 bases, with 16 bases between. CDR3 nucleotides: TGTGCCACCCGTTCTGAGAGCAGCACTGAAGCTTTCTTT. As protein: CATRSESSTEAFF.

The J gene is TRBJ1-1, the V gene TRBV20-1, with a possible D match to TRBD1 (6 bases). The germline V gene encodes CDR1 DFQATT and CDR2 SNEGSKA (reference sequence). The CDR3 has 11 amino acids. Deletions cut 5 bases from V and 4 bases from J, with 8 bases between. The CDR3 protein is CSAHRVTEAFF. Written as DNA, the CDR3 is TGCAGTGCTCACAGGGTCACTGAAGCTTTCTTT.

The chain couples TRBV28 to TRBJ1-3; D is possibly TRBD1 (5 bases). In germline, CDR1 is MDHEN, CDR2 SYDVKM. Trimming shortened V by 5 bases and J by 8 bases, and 10 bases separated the two germline ends. This CDR3 has 12 residues. The DNA of the CDR3 is TGTGCCAGCAGTGAGGGGTGGGACACCATATATTTT. As protein: CASSEGWDTIYF.

V is TRBV7-3 and J is TRBJ2-7; 7 bases map to TRBD2. CDR1 is SGHTA, CDR2 FQGTGA, per germline. CDR3 length: 16 residues. V lost 2 bases to trimming and J lost 6 bases; unmatched junction nucleotides: 13. Here the CDR3 reads CASSLGGRAPVGEQYF. The CDR3 DNA follows: TGTGCCAGCAGCTTAGGTGGGAGGGCCCCAGTGGGCGAGCAGTACTTC.

Ten or more counts support this clonotype. The rearrangement links TRBV27 to TRBJ1-1, with D hard to call. Germline CDR1 and CDR2: MNHEY and SMNVEV (reference sequence). Trimming removed 5 bases from V and 0 bases from J, with 13 bases in between. The CDR3 covers 15 residues. The CDR3 DNA reads as TGTGCCAGCAGTATTACATCGGGCATGAACACTGAAGCTTTCTTT. Translation: CASSITSGMNTEAFF.

This rearrangement joins TRBV24-1 to TRBJ2-3; D uncertain. Germline values: CDR1 KGHDR, CDR2 SFDVKD. Trimming left V 1 base short and J 4 bases short, with 2 bases between. The CDR3 totals 12 residues. The CDR3 region is CATSDFSDTQYF. CDR3 coding DNA: TGTGCCACCAGTGATTTTTCAGATACGCAGTATTTT.

The chain has TRBV6-5 and TRBJ1-2; D not certain. This CDR3 contains 13 residues. The germline CDR1 and CDR2 sequences are MNHEY and SVGAGI. Trimming stripped 2 bases from V and 6 bases from J, with 10 bases between. In DNA form, the CDR3 reads TGTGCCAGCAGTTACGAGGCCGGGGATGGCTACACCTTC. Translation gives CASSYEAGDGYTF.

This clonotype has just a few counts. With a much larger clone just one base away, this may be a read error. This chain uses TRBV4-1 with TRBJ1-2, with TRBD1 as a possible D gene (5 bases). The germline V gene encodes CDR1 MGHRA and CDR2 YSYEKL. Trimming pared 4 bases from V and 8 bases from J, leaving 17 bases between. The CDR3 sequence is 14 residues long. The CDR3 nucleotides read TGCGCCAGCAGCCTTCAGGACGGGACGGGCGGCTACACCTTC. Translated, it gives CASSLQDGTGGYTF.

This clonotype was detected only a few times. The chain uses TRBV28 and TRBJ2-1; 11 bases line up with TRBD2. Germline trimming cut 8 bases from V and 9 bases from J; bases unmatched to any gene: 12. Looked up from germline, CDR1 is MDHEN and CDR2 is SYDVKM. There are 15 residues in the CDR3. This chain's CDR3 is CASSVELAGVVEQFF. The CDR3 bases are TGTGCCAGCTCAGTCGAACTAGCGGGAGTGGTTGAGCAGTTCTTC.

This clonotype has only a few counts. V and J are TRBV6-5 and TRBJ2-3; D ambiguous. Germline CDR1 and CDR2: MNHEY and SVGAGI. V was pared by 0 bases and J by 5 bases, with 6 bases between. The length of the CDR3 is 13 residues. CDR3 sequence: CASSYSSVDTQYF. CDR3 sequence (DNA): TGTGCCAGCAGTTACTCGTCCGTAGATACGCAGTATTTT.

This clonotype was seen a handful of times. The genes are TRBV27 and TRBJ2-2, with 7 bases that match TRBD2. This CDR3 has 15 amino acids. The V gene end was trimmed by 6 bases and the J gene end by 6 bases; junction bases not matched to a gene: 10. Germline V gene sequence: CDR1 MNHEY, CDR2 SMNVEV (reference sequence). The CDR3 DNA reads as TGTGCCAGCAGCCCATCCAGGGACTACTCCGGGGAGCTGTTTTTT. Protein: CASSPSRDYSGELFF.

The rearrangement uses TRBV12-3 or TRBV12-4 and TRBJ2-1, with D unclear. Trimming took 2 bases from V and 6 from J, leaving 5 bases between them. There are 12 residues in the CDR3. The CDR3 DNA is TGTGCCAGCAGTTTATTCCCCAATGAGCAGTTCTTC. This translates into CASSLFPNEQFF.

V gene TRBV7-2 combines with J gene TRBJ2-5; TRBD2 matches at 11 bases. This CDR3 is built from 16 residues. V lost 1 base and J lost 1; bases outside the gene matches: 2. Germline V gene sequence: CDR1 SGHTA, CDR2 FQGNSA. The CDR3 DNA reads TGTGCCAGCAGCTTAGGTGGACTAGCGGGCCAAGAGACCCAGTACTTC. This encodes CASSLGGLAGQETQYF.

This clonotype was seen repeatedly, ten times or more. This rearrangement joins TRBV12-3 or TRBV12-4 to TRBJ1-1; 8 bases are a match to TRBD1. This CDR3 is 11 amino acids long. Losses at the gene ends were 4 bases for V and 10 bases for J; bases not matched to a gene: 2. CDR3 DNA sequence: TGTGCCAGCAGTTACCAGGGGGCAGCTTTCTTT. Encoded protein: CASSYQGAAFF.

The chain employs TRBV19 and TRBJ1-2; tentative D call: TRBD1 (5 bases). The germline V gene encodes CDR1 LNHDA and CDR2 SQIVND (reference sequence). Trimming pared 2 bases from V and 8 bases from J, leaving 15 bases between. The CDR3 consists of 14 residues. DNA of the CDR3: TGTGCCAGTAGTATATGGGACGAAGAGAGGGGCTACACCTTC. Amino acid sequence: CASSIWDEERGYTF.

In this sample, this clonotype turned up a few times. This rearrangement joins TRBV20-1 to TRBJ1-2, with D unresolved. Between the trimmed V and J ends, which lost 2 bases and 4 bases, there was a span of 11 bases. This CDR3 comprises 13 residues. The V gene's germline CDR1 is DFQATT and CDR2 SNEGSKA (reference sequence). The CDR3 sequence: CSARNLGIYGYTF. CDR3 nucleotide sequence: TGCAGTGCTAGAAACCTGGGGATCTATGGCTACACCTTC.